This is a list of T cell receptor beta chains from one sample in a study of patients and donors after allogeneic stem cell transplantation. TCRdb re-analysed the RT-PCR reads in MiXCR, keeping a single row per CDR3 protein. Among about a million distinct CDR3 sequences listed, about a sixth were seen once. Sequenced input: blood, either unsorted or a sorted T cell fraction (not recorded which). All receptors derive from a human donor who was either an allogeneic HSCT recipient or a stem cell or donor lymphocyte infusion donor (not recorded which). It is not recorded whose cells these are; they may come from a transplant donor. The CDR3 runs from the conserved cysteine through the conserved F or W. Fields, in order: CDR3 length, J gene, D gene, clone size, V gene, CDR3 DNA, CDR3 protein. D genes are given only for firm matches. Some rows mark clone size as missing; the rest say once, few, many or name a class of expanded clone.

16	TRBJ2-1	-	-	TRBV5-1	TGCGCCAGCAGCTTGGCCCCGGGGGGCGAGTACAATGAGCAGTTCTTC	CASSLAPGGEYNEQFF
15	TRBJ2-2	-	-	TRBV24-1	TGTGCCACCAGTGATTTTGGGGGGTTAACCGGGGAGCTGTTTTTT	CATSDFGGLTGELFF
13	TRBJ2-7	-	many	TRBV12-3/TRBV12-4	TGTGCCAGCAGATACGGTTACTCCTACGAGCAGTACTTC	CASRYGYSYEQYF
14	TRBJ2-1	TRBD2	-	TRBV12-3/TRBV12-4	TGTGCCAGCATTGGACTAGCGGGATCCAATGAGCAGTTCTTC	CASIGLAGSNEQFF
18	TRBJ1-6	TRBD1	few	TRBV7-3	TGTGCCAGCAGGCCCCCGTCGGGACAGTTGAGTACGAATTCACCCCTCCACTTT	CASRPPSGQLSTNSPLHF
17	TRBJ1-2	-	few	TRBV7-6	TGTGCCAGCAGCTTAGTTGGTTCGGGGGTCACTAACTATGGCTACACCTTC	CASSLVGSGVTNYGYTF
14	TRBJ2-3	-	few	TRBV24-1	TGTGCCACCAGTGTCCCAGGGTCGGCAGATACGCAGTATTTT	CATSVPGSADTQYF
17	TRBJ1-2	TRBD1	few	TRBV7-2	TGTGCCAGCAGCTTAGCGGCGGACAGGGGGAAAGGCTATGGCTACACCTTC	CASSLAADRGKGYGYTF
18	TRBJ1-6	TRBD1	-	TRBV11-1	TGTGCCAGCAGCTTGGCACCGGGACAGGGTTCCTATAATTCACCCCTCCACTTT	CASSLAPGQGSYNSPLHF
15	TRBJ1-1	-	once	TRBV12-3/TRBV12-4	TGTGCCAGCAGTTTTCTCCCAGGGGAGCCAACTGAAGCTTTCTTT	CASSFLPGEPTEAFF
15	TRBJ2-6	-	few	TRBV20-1	TGCAGTGCTAGTAAGGGGGGGGTGGGGGCCAACGTCCTGACTTTC	CSASKGGVGANVLTF
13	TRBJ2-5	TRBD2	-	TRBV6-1	TGTGCCAGCAGCCGACTAGCGAAAGAGACCCAGTACTTC	CASSRLAKETQYF
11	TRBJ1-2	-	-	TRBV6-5	TGTGCCAGCACACCGGGATTGGGCTACACCTTC	CASTPGLGYTF
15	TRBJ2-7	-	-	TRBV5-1	TGCGCCAGTAAACCCCACTCAGGGGCTGGGGACGAGCAGTACTTC	CASKPHSGAGDEQYF
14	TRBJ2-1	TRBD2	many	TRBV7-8	TGTGCCAGCAGATCTAGCGGGGGCCCAAATGAGCAGTTCTTC	CASRSSGGPNEQFF
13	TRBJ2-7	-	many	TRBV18	TGTGCCAGCTCACCGTCCCGGACCGGGGAGCAGTACTTC	CASSPSRTGEQYF
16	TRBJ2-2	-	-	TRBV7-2	TGTGCCAGCAGCTTAGTAAGGCTCATTAGGGGCCGGGAGCTGTTTTTT	CASSLVRLIRGRELFF
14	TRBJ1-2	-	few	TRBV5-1	TGCGCCAGCAGCCCCAGGACGGTGAACTATGGCTACACCTTC	CASSPRTVNYGYTF
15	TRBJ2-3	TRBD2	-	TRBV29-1	TGCAGCGCTGCGGCGGCAGCGGGAGGGATAGATACGCAGTATTTT	CSAAAAAGGIDTQYF
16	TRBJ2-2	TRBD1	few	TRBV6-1	TGTGCCAGCAGACCTGACAGGGGCTATAACACCGGGGAGCTGTTTTTT	CASRPDRGYNTGELFF
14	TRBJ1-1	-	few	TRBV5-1	TGCGCCAGCAGCTTTGGCAGGGAGGGTTCTGAAGCTTTCTTT	CASSFGREGSEAFF
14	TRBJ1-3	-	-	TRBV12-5	TGTGCTAGTGGCAGTACAGCTTCGGAAACCACCATATATTTT	CASGSTASETTIYF
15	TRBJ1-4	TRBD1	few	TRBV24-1	TGTGCCACCAGTGAGGGGGACAGCCTTAATGAAAAACTGTTTTTT	CATSEGDSLNEKLFF